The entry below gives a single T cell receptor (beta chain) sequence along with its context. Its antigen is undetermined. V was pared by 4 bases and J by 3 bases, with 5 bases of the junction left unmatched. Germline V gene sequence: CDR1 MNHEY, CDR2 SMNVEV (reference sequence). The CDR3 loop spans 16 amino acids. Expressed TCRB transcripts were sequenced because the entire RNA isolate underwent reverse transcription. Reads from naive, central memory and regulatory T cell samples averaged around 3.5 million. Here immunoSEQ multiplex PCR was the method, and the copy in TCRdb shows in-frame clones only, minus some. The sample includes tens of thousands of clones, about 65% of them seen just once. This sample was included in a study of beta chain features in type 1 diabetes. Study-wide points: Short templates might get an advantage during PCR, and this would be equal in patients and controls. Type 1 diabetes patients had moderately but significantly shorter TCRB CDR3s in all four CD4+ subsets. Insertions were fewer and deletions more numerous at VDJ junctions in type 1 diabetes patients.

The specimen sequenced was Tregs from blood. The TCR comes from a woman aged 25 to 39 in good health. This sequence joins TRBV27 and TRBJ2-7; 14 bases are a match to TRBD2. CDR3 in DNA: TGTGCCAGCAGTTACGGGACTAGCGGGAGACACTACGAGCAGTACTTC. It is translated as CASSYGTSGRHYEQYF.